This TCR beta chain stems from a study of blood T cell repertoires in COVID-19. The wider study: Samples representing acute and convalescent COVID-19 were sourced from the United States, Italy and Spain.

Only in-frame clones appear in the TCRdb table, and some are missing; sequencing was by immunoSEQ multiplex PCR. Of about 340,000 clones listed, about 83% are singletons. The sequence derives from a man younger than 40 with active or convalescent COVID-19. The sample consisted of peripheral blood.

The DNA of the CDR3 is TGTGCCAGCAGCTCGGGATCGCTAGCGGCCGTCAAAAACATTCAGTACTTC. It encodes CASSSGSLAAVKNIQYF. The chain uses TRBV3-1 (or the pseudogene TRBV3-2) and TRBJ2-4; the match to TRBD2 covers 7 bases. Germline CDR1 is LGHDT and CDR2 is YNNKEL (reference sequence). CDR3 length: 17 residues. V was clipped by 5 bases and J by 3 bases; unmatched bases: 13.